This T cell receptor (beta chain) was sequenced for a study of cytomegalovirus exposure and HLA in healthy donors. With 60 Vbeta and 13 Jbeta primers, the PCR was carried out. TCRdb keeps only in-frame clones here, not all; method: immunoSEQ multiplex PCR. The data contain 250,000 to 350,000 clones, 70% to 90% of them singletons. The germline CDR1 and CDR2 sequences are LNHDA and SQIVND (reference sequence). Trimming took 8 bases from V and 3 from J; bases not matched to a gene: 1. The CDR3 totals 14 residues. This clonotype originated in a man aged 35-49 years in good health and CMV-seropositive. Source material: PBMCs. This chain connects TRBV19 to TRBJ2-2, with 12 bases lining up with TRBD1. The CDR3 sequence is CASGTGGHTGELFF. The CDR3 coding sequence is TGTGCCAGTGGGACAGGGGGCCACACCGGGGAGCTGTTTTTT.